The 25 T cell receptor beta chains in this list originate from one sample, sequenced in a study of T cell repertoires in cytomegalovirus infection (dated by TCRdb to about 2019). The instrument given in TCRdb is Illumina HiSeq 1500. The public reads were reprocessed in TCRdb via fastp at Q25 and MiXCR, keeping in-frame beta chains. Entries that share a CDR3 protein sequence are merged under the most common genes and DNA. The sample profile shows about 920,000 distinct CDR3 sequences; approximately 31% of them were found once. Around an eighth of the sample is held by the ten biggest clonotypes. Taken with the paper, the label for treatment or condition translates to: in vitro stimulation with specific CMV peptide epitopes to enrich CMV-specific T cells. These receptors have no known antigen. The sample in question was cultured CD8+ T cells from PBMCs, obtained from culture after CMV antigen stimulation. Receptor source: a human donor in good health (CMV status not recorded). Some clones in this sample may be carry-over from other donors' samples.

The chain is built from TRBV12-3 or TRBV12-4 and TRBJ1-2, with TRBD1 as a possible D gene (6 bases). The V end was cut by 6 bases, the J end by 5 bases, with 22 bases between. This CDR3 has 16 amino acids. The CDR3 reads CASRARQDSNLYGYTF. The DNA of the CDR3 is TGTGCCAGCAGGGCACGACAGGACAGTAACCTTTATGGCTACACCTTC.

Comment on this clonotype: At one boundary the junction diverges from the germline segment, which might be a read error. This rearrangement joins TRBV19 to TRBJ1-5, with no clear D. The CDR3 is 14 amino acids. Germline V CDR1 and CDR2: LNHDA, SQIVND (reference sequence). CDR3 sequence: CVSSIGGVDQPQHF. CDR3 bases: TGTGTCAGTAGTATCGGAGGAGTCGATCAGCCCCAGCATTTT.

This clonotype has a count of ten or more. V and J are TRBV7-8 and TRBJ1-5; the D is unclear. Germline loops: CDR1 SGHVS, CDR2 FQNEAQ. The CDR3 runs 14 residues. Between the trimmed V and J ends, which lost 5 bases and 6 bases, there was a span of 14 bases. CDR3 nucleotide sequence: TGTGCCAGCAGCAATCGGACCGCCTTTCAGCCCCAGCATTTT. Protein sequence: CASSNRTAFQPQHF.

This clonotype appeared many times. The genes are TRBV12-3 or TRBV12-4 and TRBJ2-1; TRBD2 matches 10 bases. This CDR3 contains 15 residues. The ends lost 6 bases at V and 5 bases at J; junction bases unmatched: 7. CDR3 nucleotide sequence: TGTGCCAGCAGCATAGCGGGGGGTTTAAACAATGAGCAGTTCTTC. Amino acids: CASSIAGGLNNEQFF.

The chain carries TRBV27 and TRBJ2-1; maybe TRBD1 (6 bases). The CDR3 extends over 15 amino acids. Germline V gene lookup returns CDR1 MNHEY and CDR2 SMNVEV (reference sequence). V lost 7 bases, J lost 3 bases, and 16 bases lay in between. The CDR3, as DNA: TGTGCCAGCATAAGAATGAACAGGGACTACAATGAGCAGTTCTTC. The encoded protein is CASIRMNRDYNEQFF.

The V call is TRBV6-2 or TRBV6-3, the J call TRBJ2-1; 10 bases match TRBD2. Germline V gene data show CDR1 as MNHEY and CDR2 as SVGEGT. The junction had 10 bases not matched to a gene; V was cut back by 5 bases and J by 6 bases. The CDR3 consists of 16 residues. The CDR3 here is CASSHRLSGGANEQFF. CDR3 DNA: TGTGCCAGCAGTCACCGACTAAGCGGGGGGGCCAATGAGCAGTTCTTC.

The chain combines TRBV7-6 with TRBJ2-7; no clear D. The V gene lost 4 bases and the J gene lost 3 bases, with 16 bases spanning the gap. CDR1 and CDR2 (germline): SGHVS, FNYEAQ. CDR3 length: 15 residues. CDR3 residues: CASSYDVGPVYEQYV. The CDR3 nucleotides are TGTGCCAGCAGCTACGACGTCGGTCCGGTCTACGAGCAGTACGTC.

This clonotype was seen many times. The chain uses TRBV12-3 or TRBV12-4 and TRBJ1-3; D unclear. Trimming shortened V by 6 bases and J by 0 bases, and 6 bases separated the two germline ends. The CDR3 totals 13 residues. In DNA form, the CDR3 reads TGTGCCAGCAGCCCCAGCTCTGGAAACACCATATATTTT. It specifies CASSPSSGNTIYF.

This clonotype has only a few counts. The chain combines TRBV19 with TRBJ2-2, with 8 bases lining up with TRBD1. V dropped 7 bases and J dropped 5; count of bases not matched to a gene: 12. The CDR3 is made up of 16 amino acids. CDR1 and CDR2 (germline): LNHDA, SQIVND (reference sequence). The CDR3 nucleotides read TGTGCCAGTAAAATACCCCGACAGGGGAGAACCGGGGAGCTGTTTTTT. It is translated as CASKIPRQGRTGELFF.

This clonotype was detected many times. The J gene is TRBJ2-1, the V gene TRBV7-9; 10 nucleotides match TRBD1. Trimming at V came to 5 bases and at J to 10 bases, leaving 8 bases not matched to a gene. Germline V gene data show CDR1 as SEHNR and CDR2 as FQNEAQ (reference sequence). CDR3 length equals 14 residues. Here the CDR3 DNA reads TGTGCCAGCAGCGTTGACAGGGGGCTGAAGGAGCAGTTCTTC. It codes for CASSVDRGLKEQFF.

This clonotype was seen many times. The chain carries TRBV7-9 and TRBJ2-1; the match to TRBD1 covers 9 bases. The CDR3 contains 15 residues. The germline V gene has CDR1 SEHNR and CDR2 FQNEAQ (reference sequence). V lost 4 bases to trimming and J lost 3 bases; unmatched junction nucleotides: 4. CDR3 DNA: TGTGCCAGCAGCTATACAGGGGGCTTCTACAATGAGCAGTTCTTC. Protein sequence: CASSYTGGFYNEQFF.

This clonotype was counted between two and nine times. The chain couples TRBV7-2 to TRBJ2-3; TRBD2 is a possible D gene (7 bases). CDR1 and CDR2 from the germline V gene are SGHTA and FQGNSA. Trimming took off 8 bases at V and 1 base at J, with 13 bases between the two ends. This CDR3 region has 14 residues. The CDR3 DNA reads TGTGCCAGCGCGAGGGGGGGGCGCACAGATACGCAGTATTTT. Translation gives CASARGGRTDTQYF.

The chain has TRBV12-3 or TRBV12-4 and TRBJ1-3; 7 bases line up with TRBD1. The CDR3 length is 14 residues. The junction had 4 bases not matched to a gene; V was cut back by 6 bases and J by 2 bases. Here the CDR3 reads CASSSTGTGNTIYF. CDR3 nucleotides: TGTGCCAGCAGCTCGACAGGGACTGGAAACACCATATATTTT.

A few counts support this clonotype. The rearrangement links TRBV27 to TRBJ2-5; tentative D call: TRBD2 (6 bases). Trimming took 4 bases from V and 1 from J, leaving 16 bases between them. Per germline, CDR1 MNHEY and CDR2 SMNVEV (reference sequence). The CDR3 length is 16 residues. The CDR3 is CASSSHILAPQETQYF. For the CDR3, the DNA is TGTGCCAGCAGTTCCCATATTCTAGCGCCCCAAGAGACCCAGTACTTC.

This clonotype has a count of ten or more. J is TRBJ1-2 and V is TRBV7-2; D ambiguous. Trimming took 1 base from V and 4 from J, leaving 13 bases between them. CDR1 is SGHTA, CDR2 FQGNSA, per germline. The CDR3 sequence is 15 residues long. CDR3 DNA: TGTGCCAGCAGCTTAGTGGCGGGGTCCGCCTATGGCTACACCTTC. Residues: CASSLVAGSAYGYTF.

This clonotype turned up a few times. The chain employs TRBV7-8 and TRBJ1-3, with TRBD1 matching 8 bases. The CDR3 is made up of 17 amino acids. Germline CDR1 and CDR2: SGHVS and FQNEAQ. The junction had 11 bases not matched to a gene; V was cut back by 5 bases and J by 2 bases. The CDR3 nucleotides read TGTGCCAGCAGCGACAGGAGACAGGGGAGAACTGGAAACACCATATATTTT. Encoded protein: CASSDRRQGRTGNTIYF.

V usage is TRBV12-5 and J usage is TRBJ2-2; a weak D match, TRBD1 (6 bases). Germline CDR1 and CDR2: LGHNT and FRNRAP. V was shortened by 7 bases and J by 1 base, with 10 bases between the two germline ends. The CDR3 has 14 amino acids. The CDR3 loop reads CASAPDRNTGELFF. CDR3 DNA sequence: TGTGCTAGTGCCCCGGACAGGAACACCGGGGAGCTGTTTTTT.

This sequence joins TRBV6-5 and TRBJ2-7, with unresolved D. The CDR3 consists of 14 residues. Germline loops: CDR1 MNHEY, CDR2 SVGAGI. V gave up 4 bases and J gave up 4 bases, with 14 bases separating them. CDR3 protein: CASSSLLNPYEQYV. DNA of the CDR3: TGTGCCAGCAGTTCCCTATTGAATCCGTACGAGCAGTACGTC.

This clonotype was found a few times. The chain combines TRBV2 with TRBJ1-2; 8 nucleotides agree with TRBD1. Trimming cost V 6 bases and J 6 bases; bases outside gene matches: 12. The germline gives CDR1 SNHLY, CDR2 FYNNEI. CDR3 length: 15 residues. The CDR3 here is CASRGSYGQGDGYTF. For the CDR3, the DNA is TGTGCCAGCAGGGGATCCTATGGACAGGGCGATGGCTACACCTTC.

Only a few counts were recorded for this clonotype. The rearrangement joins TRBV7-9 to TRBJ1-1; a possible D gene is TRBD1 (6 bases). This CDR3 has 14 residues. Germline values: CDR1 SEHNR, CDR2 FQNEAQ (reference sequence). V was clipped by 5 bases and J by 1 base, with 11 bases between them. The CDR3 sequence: CASSNRDRNTEAFF. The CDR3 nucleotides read TGTGCCAGCAGCAACAGGGATCGGAACACTGAAGCTTTCTTT.

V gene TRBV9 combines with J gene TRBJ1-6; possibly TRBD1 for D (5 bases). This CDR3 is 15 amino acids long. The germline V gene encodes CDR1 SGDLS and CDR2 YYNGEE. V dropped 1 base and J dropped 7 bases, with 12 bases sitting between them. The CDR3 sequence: CASSVSGTANSPLHF. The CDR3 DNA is TGTGCCAGCAGCGTATCCGGGACGGCAAATTCACCCCTCCACTTT.

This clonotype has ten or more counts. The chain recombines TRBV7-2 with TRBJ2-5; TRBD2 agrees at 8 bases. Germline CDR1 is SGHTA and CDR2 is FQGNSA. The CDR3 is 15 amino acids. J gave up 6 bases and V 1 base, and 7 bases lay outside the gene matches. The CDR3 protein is CASSLDRRGDKTQYF. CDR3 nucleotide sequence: TGTGCCAGCAGCTTAGATAGGCGGGGGGATAAGACCCAGTACTTC.

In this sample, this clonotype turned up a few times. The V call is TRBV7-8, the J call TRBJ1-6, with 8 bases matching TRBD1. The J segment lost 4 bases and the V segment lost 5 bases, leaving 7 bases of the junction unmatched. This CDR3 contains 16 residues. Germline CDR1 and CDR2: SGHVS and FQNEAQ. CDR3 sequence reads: CASSPGWDRYNSPLHF. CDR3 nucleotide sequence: TGTGCCAGCAGCCCAGGCTGGGACAGGTATAATTCACCCCTCCACTTT.

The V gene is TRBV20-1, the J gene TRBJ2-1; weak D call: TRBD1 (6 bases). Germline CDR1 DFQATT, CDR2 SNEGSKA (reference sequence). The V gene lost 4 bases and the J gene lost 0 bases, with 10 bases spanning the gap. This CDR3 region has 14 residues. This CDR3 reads CSATPDSSYNEQFF. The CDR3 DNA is TGCAGTGCTACCCCGGACAGCTCCTACAATGAGCAGTTCTTC.

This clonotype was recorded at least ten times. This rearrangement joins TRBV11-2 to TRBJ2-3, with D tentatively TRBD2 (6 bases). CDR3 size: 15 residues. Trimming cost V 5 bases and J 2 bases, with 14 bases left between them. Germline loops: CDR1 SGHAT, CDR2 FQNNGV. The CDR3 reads CASSPTAGDTDTQYF. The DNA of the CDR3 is TGTGCCAGCAGCCCCACAGCGGGCGACACAGATACGCAGTATTTT.